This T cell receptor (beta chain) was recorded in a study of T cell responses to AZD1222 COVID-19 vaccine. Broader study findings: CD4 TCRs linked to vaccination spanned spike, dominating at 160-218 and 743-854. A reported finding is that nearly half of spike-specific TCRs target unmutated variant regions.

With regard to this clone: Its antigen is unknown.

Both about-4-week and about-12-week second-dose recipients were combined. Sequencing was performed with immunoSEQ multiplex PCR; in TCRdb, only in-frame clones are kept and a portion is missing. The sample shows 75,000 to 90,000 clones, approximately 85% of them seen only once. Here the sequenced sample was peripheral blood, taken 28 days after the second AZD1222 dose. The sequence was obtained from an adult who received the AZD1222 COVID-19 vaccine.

CDR3 loop: CASSPFMGGGDNEQFF. Written as DNA, the CDR3 is TGTGCCAGCAGTCCATTTATGGGAGGGGGGGACAATGAGCAGTTCTTC. The gene calls are TRBV2 and TRBJ2-1; D is perhaps TRBD2 (7 bases). Germline CDR1 and CDR2: SNHLY and FYNNEI. V lost 5 bases and J lost 5, with 19 bases in between. The CDR3 totals 16 residues.